This T cell receptor (beta chain) was recovered during a study of graft-versus-host responses after intestinal transplantation (dated by TCRdb to the early 2020s). About the investigation overall: The transplants that recipients got were multivisceral, liver-intestinal, or isolated intestinal. Rather than being sequenced by the commercial service, samples from a few later patients were sequenced in-house on an Illumina MiSeq and processed with MiXCR. Graft-versus-host and host-versus-graft alloreactive T cell clones were tracked in the graft, circulation and bone marrow after intestinal transplantation using bulk TCR-beta CDR3 sequencing. A cohort of about 26 intestinal transplant recipients, including one retransplant, was enrolled, and a few patients lacking pretransplant specimens were excluded. All recipients received anti-thymocyte globulin induction followed by maintenance tacrolimus and steroids for 3 to 4 years. To identify alloreactive clones, pre-transplant mixed lymphocyte reaction products were sequenced and then compared with unstimulated pre-transplant donor and recipient T cells. Donor T cell macrochimerism was defined as a peak of at least 4% donor T cells among recipient peripheral blood mononuclear cells. General findings and caveats noted by the study authors: GvH clones turned up in recipient bone marrow, with some appearing earlier in ileal mucosa or blood, a pattern consistent with an intestinal mucosal origin. Conclusions were limited by the relatively low number and heterogeneity of intestinal transplant patients. High GvH to HvG T cell clonal ratios were observed in the allografts of patients with donor T cell macrochimerism. Early after transplant, declines in HvG clones were associated with peak levels of circulating GvH clones.

The time point tag for this specimen amounts to: cells obtained before transplantation from donor or recipient. CD3+CD4+ and CD3+CD8+ populations were FACS-sorted from unstimulated pre-transplant donor and recipient cells taken from spleen or lymph nodes. Regarding this clone: Its specific antigen is unknown. No per-base quality is available; no much larger clone lies one base away.

The library was built by means of the immunoSEQ multiplex PCR assay. For most patients, genomic DNA was isolated with the Qiagen DNeasy Blood and Tissue Kit and sent frozen to Adaptive Biotechnologies for TCR sequencing. Adaptive Biotechnologies carried out high-throughput TCR-beta CDR3 sequencing of genomic DNA for most patients. In the paper's pipeline: TCR sequencing data were retrieved from Adaptive's ImmunoSEQ software for more than 15 patients, whereas a few other patients were processed with MiXCR and VDJtools. To correct CD4 versus CD8 sorting errors, any sequence found in both subsets at a frequency ratio below 5:1 was removed. CDR3 nucleotide sequences shared between donor and recipient were removed because their origin could not be assigned. To count as alloreactive, a clone needed at least 2-fold expansion over unstimulated cells and a minimum CFSE-low frequency of 0.002% (template counts) or 0.001% (read counts). Mappable clones were those detected in sequenced pre-transplant spleen, lymph node, or MLR CFSE-low populations of the donor or recipient. Cumulative frequency of alloreactive clones was calculated as a percentage of all sequences weighted by copy number. Entries here come from immuneACCESS through TCRdb and include only in-frame sequences with V and J called. Some clones fail to appear in such tables; in the studies checked, an unresolved V gene covers under half of the shortfall, and the cause of the remainder is unknown. V and J calls and clone size are those listed in that table; D and trimming were worked out from the DNA. The sample table lists some 120,000 clones, roughly nine tenths of them with a count of one. Roughly 0.23% of the sample goes to the ten largest clones.

The CDR3, cysteine through phenylalanine, is 14 amino acids long. Only the CDR3 portion is preserved as DNA: 42 bases, with reading frame beginning at the first base. The V and J ends are trimmed by 5 bases and 10 bases, leaving 18 bases between them. Looking up the germline V gene yields CDR1 SGHTA and CDR2 FQGNSA. Sequencing was performed on unstimulated CD4+ T cells sorted from spleen or lymph node cells, taken before transplant. This chain is built from TRBV7-2 and TRBJ2-1, and the D gene may be TRBD2, 6 bases matching. The origin of this receptor is a human donor who was the organ donor for an intestinal transplant. The CDR3 protein is CASSVSGTSPEQFF. The DNA is as follows: TGTGCCAGCAGCGTCTCCGGGACTTCCCCGGAGCAGTTCTTC. Here the CDR3 is joined to the reference TRBV7-2 and TRBJ2-1 genes, and the full variable domain is: GAGVSQSPSNKVTEKGKDVELRCDPISGHTALYWYRQSLGQGLEFLIYFQGNSAPDKSGLPSDRFSAERTGGSVSTLTIQRTQQEDSAVYLCASSVSGTSPEQFFGPGTRLTVL.